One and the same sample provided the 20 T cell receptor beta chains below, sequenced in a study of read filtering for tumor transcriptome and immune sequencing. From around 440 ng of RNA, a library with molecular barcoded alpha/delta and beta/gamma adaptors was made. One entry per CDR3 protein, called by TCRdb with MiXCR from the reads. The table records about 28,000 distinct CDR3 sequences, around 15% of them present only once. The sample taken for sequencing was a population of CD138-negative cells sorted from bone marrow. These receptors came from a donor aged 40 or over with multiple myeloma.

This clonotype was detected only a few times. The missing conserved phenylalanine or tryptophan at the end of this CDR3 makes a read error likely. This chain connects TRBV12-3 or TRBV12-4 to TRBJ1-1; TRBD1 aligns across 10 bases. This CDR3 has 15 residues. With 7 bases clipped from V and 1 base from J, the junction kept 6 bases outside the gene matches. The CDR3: CASTLTGGGNTEAFS. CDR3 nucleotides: TGTGCCAGCACCCTGACAGGGGGCGGGAACACTGAAGCTTTCTCT.

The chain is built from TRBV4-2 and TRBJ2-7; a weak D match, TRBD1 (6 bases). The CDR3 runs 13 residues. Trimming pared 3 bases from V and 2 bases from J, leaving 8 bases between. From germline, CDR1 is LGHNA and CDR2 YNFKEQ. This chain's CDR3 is CASSHRTAYEQYF. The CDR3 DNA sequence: TGTGCCAGCAGCCACCGGACAGCCTACGAGCAGTACTTC.

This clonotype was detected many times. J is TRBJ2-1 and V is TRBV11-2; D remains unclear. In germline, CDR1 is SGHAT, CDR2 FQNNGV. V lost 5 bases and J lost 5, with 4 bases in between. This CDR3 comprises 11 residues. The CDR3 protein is CASSPNNEQFF. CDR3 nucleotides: TGTGCCAGCAGCCCAAACAATGAGCAGTTCTTC.

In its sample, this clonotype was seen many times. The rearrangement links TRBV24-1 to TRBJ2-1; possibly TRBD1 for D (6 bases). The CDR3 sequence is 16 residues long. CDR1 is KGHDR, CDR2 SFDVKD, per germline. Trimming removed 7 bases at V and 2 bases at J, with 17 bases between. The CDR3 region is CATSRAGAFPYNEQFF. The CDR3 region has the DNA TGTGCCACCAGCCGGGCAGGGGCATTCCCCTACAATGAGCAGTTCTTC.

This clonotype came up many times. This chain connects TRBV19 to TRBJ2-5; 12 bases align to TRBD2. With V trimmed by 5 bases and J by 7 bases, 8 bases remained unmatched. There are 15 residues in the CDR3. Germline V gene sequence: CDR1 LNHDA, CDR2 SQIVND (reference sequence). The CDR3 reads CASSDRTSGIRTQYF. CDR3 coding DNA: TGTGCCAGTAGTGACCGGACTAGCGGGATACGGACCCAGTACTTC.

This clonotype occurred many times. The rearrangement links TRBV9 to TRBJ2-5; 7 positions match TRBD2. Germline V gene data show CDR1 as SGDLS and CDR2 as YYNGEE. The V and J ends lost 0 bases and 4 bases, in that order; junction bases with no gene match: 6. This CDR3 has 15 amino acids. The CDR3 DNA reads TGTGCCAGCAGCGTAGCGACGGGAGGCCCAGAGACCCAGTACTTC. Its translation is CASSVATGGPETQYF.

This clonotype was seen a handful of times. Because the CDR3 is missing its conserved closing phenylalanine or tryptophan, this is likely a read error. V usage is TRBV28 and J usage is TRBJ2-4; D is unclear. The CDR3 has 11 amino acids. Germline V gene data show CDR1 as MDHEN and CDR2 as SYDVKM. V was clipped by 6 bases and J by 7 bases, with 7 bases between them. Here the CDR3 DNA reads TGTGCCAGCAGCCTACAGAACATTCAGTACTCC. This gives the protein CASSLQNIQYS.

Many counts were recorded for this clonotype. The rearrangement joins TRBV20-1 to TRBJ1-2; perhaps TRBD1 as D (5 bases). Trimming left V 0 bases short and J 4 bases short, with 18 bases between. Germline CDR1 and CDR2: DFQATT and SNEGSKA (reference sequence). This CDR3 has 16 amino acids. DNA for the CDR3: TGCAGTGCTAGAGATCCAAAGGGACTCCCCCTCTATGGCTACACCTTC. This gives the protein CSARDPKGLPLYGYTF.

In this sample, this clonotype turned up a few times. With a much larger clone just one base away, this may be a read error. The CDR3 DNA reads TGCAGTGGAGCAGGGGGCGTGAATCAGCCCCAGCATTTT. It yields the protein CSGAGGVNQPQHF. V usage is TRBV20-1 and J usage is TRBJ1-5, with 8 bases aligning to TRBD1. The CDR3 totals 13 residues. V dropped 7 bases and J dropped 4; count of bases not matched to a gene: 6. In germline, CDR1 is DFQATT, CDR2 SNEGSKA (reference sequence).

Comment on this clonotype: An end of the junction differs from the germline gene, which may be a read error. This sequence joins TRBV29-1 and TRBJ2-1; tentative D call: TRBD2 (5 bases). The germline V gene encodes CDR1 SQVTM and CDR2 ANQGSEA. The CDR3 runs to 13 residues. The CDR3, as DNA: TGCAGCGTCGAAGAGGTAGGAGTGGCGAGGGAGATCTTC. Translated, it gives CSVEEVGVAREIF.

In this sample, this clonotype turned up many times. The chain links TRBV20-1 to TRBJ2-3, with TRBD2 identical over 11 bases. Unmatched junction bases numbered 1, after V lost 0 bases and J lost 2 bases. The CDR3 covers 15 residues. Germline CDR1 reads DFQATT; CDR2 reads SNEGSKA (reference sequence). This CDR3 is CSARDSGRATDTQYF. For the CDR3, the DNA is TGCAGTGCTAGAGATAGCGGGAGGGCCACAGATACGCAGTATTTT.

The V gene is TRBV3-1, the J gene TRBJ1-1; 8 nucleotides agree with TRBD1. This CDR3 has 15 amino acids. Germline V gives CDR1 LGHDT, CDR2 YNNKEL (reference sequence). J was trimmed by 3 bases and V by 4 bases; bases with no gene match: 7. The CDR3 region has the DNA TGTGCCAGCAGCCCTGAGGACAGGGTGGACACTGAAGCTTTCTTT. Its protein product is CASSPEDRVDTEAFF.

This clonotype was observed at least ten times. For the CDR3, the DNA is TGCGCCAGCAGCTTGGAAGGACTAGCGGGAGGCCCCTCGGATGAGCAGTTCTTC. Protein product: CASSLEGLAGGPSDEQFF. The rearrangement links TRBV5-1 to TRBJ2-1; the match to TRBD2 covers 14 bases. The CDR3 has 18 residues. Germline V gene data show CDR1 as SGHRS and CDR2 as YFSETQ. The V segment lost 0 bases and the J segment 8 bases; nucleotides outside the gene matches: 10.

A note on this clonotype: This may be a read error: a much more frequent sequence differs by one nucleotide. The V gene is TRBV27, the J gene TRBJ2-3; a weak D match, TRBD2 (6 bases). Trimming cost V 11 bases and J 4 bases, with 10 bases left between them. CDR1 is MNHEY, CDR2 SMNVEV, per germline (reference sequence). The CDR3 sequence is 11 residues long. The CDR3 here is CAPSGADTQYF. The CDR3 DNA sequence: TGTGCCCCCTCGGGAGCAGATACGCAGTATTTT.

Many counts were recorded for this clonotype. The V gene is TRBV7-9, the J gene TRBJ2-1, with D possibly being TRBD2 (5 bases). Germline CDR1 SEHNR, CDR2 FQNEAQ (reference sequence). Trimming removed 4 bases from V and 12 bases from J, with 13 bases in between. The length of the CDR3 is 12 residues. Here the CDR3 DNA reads TGTGCCAGCAGCTCAACTAGTGCTCCGCAGTTCTTC. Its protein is CASSSTSAPQFF.

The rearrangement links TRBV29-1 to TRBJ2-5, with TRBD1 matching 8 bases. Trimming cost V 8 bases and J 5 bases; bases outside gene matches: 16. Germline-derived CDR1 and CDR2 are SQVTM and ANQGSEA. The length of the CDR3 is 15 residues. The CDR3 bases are TGCAGCATCCGAGGGGGGACAGGAGTTCAGGAGACCCAGTACTTC. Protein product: CSIRGGTGVQETQYF.

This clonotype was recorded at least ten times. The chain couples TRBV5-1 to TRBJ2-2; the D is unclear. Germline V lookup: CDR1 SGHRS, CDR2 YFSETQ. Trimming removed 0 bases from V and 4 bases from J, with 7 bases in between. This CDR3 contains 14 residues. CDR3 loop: CASSLESATGELFF. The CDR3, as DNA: TGCGCCAGCAGCTTGGAGTCAGCCACCGGGGAGCTGTTTTTT. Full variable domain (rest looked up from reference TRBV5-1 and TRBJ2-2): KAGVTQTPRYLIKTRGQQVTLSCSPISGHRSVSWYQQTPGQGLQFLFEYFSETQRNKGNFPGRFSGRQFSNSRSEMNVSTLELGDSALYLCASSLESATGELFFGEGSRLTVL.

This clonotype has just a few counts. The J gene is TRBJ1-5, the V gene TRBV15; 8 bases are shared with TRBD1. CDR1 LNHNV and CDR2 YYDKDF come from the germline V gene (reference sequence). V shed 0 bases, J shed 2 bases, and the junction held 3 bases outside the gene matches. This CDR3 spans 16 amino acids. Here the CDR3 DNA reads TGTGCCACCAGCAGAGATCAGGGGGCAGGCAATCAGCCCCAGCATTTT. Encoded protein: CATSRDQGAGNQPQHF.

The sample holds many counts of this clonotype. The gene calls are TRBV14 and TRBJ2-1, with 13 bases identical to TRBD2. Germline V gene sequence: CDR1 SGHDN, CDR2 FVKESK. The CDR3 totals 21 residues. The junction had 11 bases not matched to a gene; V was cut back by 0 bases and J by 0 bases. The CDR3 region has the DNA TGTGCCAGCAGCCAAGATGAATGGACTAGCGGGAGTTGGAGCTCCTACAATGAGCAGTTCTTC. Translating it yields CASSQDEWTSGSWSSYNEQFF.

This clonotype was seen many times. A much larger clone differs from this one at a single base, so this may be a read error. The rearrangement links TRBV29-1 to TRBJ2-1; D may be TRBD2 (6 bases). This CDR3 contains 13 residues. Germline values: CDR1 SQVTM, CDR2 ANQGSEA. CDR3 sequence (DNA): TGCAGCGTTGGTCATACGGACTACAGTGAGCAGTTCTTC. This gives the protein CSVGHTDYSEQFF.